Listed here are 24 T cell receptor beta chains from one sample, sequenced in a study of T-cell reconstitution after alpha-beta-depleted transplantation in children (dated by TCRdb to about 2016). The treatment or condition label on this specimen signifies: allogeneic hematopoietic cell transplantation with graft depleted of TCRalphabeta T cells and CD19 B cells. The library was generated by PCR. Sequencing was carried out with an Illumina HiSeq 2500. TCR libraries were prepared with molecular barcoding, using unique molecular identifiers to normalize TCRbeta repertoire quantification. TCRdb trimmed public reads at Q25 via fastp, called clones via MiXCR and kept in-frame beta chains. Every entry covers one CDR3 protein and lists the most common genes and DNA from its rows. Counted in this sample were around 600,000 distinct CDR3 sequences; 20% to 25% of them appeared once. Roughly 13% of the sample comes from the top ten.

Sequencing used PBMCs, mostly from graft donor cells, obtained 360 days after TCRalphabeta/CD19-depleted stem cell transplant. The receptors were sampled from a boy less than two years old who had a stem cell transplant for acute myeloid leukemia, so the T cells may come from the graft donor.

CDR3 protein: CSARDWEYGGADTDTQYF. The CDR3 bases are TGCAGTGCTAGAGATTGGGAATATGGTGGAGCAGATACTGATACGCAGTATTTT. This chain joins TRBV20-1 and TRBJ2-3; D not certain. CDR1 and CDR2 from the germline V gene are DFQATT and SNEGSKA (reference sequence). This CDR3 has 18 residues. V gave up 0 bases and J gave up 6 bases, with 25 bases separating them.

A few counts support this clonotype. The chain uses TRBV7-2 and TRBJ2-7; TRBD1 agrees at 9 bases. V shed 3 bases and J 3 bases; nucleotides not matched to a gene: 9. Looked up from germline, CDR1 is SGHTA and CDR2 is FQGNSA. The CDR3 extends over 16 amino acids. CDR3 amino acids: CASSFSGTGSGYEQYF. Here the CDR3 DNA reads TGTGCCAGCAGCTTCTCCGGGACAGGGTCGGGCTACGAGCAGTACTTC. Based on the CDR3 plus reference TRBV7-2 and TRBJ2-7, the full variable domain is GAGVSQSPSNKVTEKGKDVELRCDPISGHTALYWYRQSLGQGLEFLIYFQGNSAPDKSGLPSDRFSAERTGGSVSTLTIQRTQQEDSAVYLCASSFSGTGSGYEQYFGPGTRLTVT.

This clonotype was seen repeatedly, ten times or more. V is TRBV6-1 and J is TRBJ2-5, with 7 positions matching TRBD1. The length of the CDR3 is 14 residues. V lost 6 bases, J lost 4 bases, and 8 bases stayed unmatched. Per germline, CDR1 MNHNS and CDR2 SASEGT. Here the CDR3 reads CASSSGQAGETQYF. CDR3 DNA: TGTGCCAGCAGCTCCGGACAGGCCGGAGAGACCCAGTACTTC.

The rearrangement uses TRBV20-1 and TRBJ2-2; no firm D call. Trimming shortened V by 1 base and J by 2 bases, and 11 bases separated the two germline ends. Per germline, CDR1 DFQATT and CDR2 SNEGSKA (reference sequence). The CDR3 contains 15 residues. As DNA, the CDR3 is TGCAGTGCTAGAGCCAGGAGCCGAAACACCGGGGAGCTGTTTTTT. Its translation: CSARARSRNTGELFF.

The sample holds many counts of this clonotype. This chain joins TRBV29-1 and TRBJ2-5; D uncertain. This CDR3 has 13 residues. V lost 3 bases to trimming and J lost 1 base, with 9 bases between them. Germline loops: CDR1 SQVTM, CDR2 ANQGSEA. CDR3 in DNA: TGCAGCGTTGAGACGCATACCCAAGAGACCCAGTACTTC. This gives the protein CSVETHTQETQYF.

This clonotype appeared many times. This rearrangement joins TRBV6-5 to TRBJ1-1; 7 nucleotides line up with TRBD1. Germline V gives CDR1 MNHEY, CDR2 SVGAGI. CDR3 length: 15 residues. V lost 6 bases, J lost 1 base, and 8 bases stayed unmatched. In DNA, the CDR3 is TGTGCCAGCAGGCTGATCCGGACAGGGAACACTGAAGCTTTCTTT. It encodes CASRLIRTGNTEAFF.

The J gene is TRBJ2-1, the V gene TRBV5-1; the match to TRBD1 covers 8 bases. Germline V gene data show CDR1 as SGHRS and CDR2 as YFSETQ. V lost 1 base and J lost 7; bases outside the gene matches: 4. CDR3 length equals 14 residues. The CDR3 protein is CASSLTGGINEQFF. The DNA for the CDR3 is TGCGCCAGCAGCTTGACAGGGGGTATTAATGAGCAGTTCTTC.

CDR3 sequence: CASNRNRQGGWNGYTF. CDR3 bases: TGTGCCAGCAATCGAAACAGACAGGGAGGATGGAATGGCTACACCTTC. The chain joins TRBV12-3 or TRBV12-4 to TRBJ1-2; 7 nucleotides line up with TRBD1. The J segment lost 6 bases and the V segment lost 7 bases, leaving 17 bases of the junction unmatched. The CDR3 spans 16 residues.

This clonotype was recorded a few times. This could be a read error, since a much larger clone is one nucleotide away. The rearrangement links TRBV7-2 to TRBJ2-2, with D maybe TRBD1 (6 bases). V was trimmed by 0 bases and J by 1 base, leaving 9 bases between them. Germline lookup yields CDR1 SGHTA and CDR2 FQGNSA. This CDR3 spans 16 amino acids. The CDR3 reads CASSLAGTRNTGELFF. Here the CDR3 DNA reads TGTGCCAGCAGCTTAGCCGGGACACGGAACACCGGGGAGCTGTTTTTT.

The chain is built from TRBV28 and TRBJ1-4; the D is unclear. Looked up from germline, CDR1 is MDHEN and CDR2 is SYDVKM. Trimming removed 7 bases at V and 4 bases at J, with 10 bases between. The CDR3 runs 13 residues. This chain's CDR3 is CASNEFNNEKLFF. CDR3 sequence (DNA): TGTGCCAGCAATGAGTTTAATAATGAAAAACTGTTTTTT.

The sample holds a few counts of this clonotype. This chain uses TRBV20-1 with TRBJ2-7; TRBD1 is a possible D gene (5 bases). CDR1 and CDR2 (germline): DFQATT, SNEGSKA (reference sequence). This CDR3 has 13 residues. V was trimmed by 5 bases and J by 6 bases, leaving 17 bases between them. The CDR3 DNA reads as TGCAGTGCTCAGGGTTTAGACCCTGGCGAGCAGTACGTC. It encodes CSAQGLDPGEQYV.

This clonotype was counted many times. The rearrangement links TRBV29-1 to TRBJ2-3, with D perhaps matching TRBD1 or TRBD2 (5 bases each). The CDR3 is made up of 14 amino acids. The germline V gene encodes CDR1 SQVTM and CDR2 ANQGSEA. The V gene lost 7 bases and the J gene lost 1 base, with 15 bases spanning the gap. CDR3 in amino acids: CSANAGARTDTQYF. The CDR3 DNA is TGCAGCGCGAACGCCGGGGCCCGCACAGATACGCAGTATTTT.

The chain recombines TRBV6-2 or TRBV6-3 with TRBJ1-2; D gene unclear. This CDR3 region has 14 residues. Looked up from germline, CDR1 is MNHEY and CDR2 is SVGEGT. The V end lost 8 bases, the J end lost 2 bases, and 15 bases lay between the germline ends. CDR3 in DNA: TGTGCCAGCGGGCCCAGCGGACCGAACTATGGCTACACCTTC. Its translation is CASGPSGPNYGYTF.

This clonotype is a singleton in its sample. The chain employs TRBV6-1 and TRBJ1-1; maybe TRBD1 (5 bases). This CDR3 contains 14 residues. Between the trimmed V and J ends, which lost 7 bases and 4 bases, there was a span of 16 bases. Germline CDR1 MNHNS, CDR2 SASEGT. The CDR3 sequence: CASKEGSAGTEAFF. The CDR3 DNA follows: TGTGCCAGCAAAGAGGGGTCGGCGGGCACTGAAGCTTTCTTT.

This clonotype appeared many times. V and J are TRBV20-1 and TRBJ2-5; 7 bases fit TRBD2. The germline V gene encodes CDR1 DFQATT and CDR2 SNEGSKA (reference sequence). This CDR3 has 11 amino acids. J was trimmed by 5 bases and V by 6 bases; bases with no gene match: 3. The DNA of the CDR3 is TGCAGTGCAGTGGGGGGGGAGACCCAGTACTTC. The encoded protein is CSAVGGETQYF.

The chain employs TRBV19 and TRBJ1-1; 7 bases match TRBD1. The CDR3 length is 14 residues. The germline V gene encodes CDR1 LNHDA and CDR2 SQIVND (reference sequence). J lost 6 bases, V lost 5 bases, and 9 bases had no gene match. The CDR3 bases are TGTGCCAGTAGTTCGACAGGGACGAGGGCTGAAGCTTTCTTT. Translation gives CASSSTGTRAEAFF.

This clonotype was seen only a few times. The chain joins TRBV5-6 to TRBJ2-7, with 8 positions matching TRBD1. Germline V gene data show CDR1 as SGHDT and CDR2 as YYEEEE. The CDR3 has 17 amino acids. V was pared by 2 bases and J by 1 base, with 11 bases of the junction left unmatched. CDR3 DNA sequence: TGTGCCAGCAGCTTTGACAGGGGAATGAGGGTATCCTACGAGCAGTACGTC. Its translation: CASSFDRGMRVSYEQYV.

The V gene is TRBV12-3 or TRBV12-4, the J gene TRBJ2-5; a weak D match, TRBD2 (7 bases). Trimming took off 7 bases at V and 5 bases at J, with 14 bases between the two ends. This CDR3 comprises 13 residues. This CDR3 is CASKNREGETQYF. CDR3 DNA: TGTGCCAGCAAGAACAGGGAGGGGGAGACCCAGTACTTC.

This clonotype has a count of ten or more. The rearrangement links TRBV7-9 to TRBJ2-3; D gene uncertain. This CDR3 contains 12 residues. The germline V and J ends were trimmed by 7 bases and 1 base, with 6 bases remaining between them. CDR1 and CDR2 from the germline V gene are SEHNR and FQNEAQ (reference sequence). The CDR3 sequence is CASNPGTDTQYF. CDR3 coding DNA: TGTGCCAGCAACCCTGGCACAGATACGCAGTATTTT.

The chain links TRBV28 to TRBJ2-7, with TRBD2 as a possible D gene (5 bases). CDR3 size: 14 residues. In germline, CDR1 is MDHEN, CDR2 SYDVKM. V dropped 5 bases and J dropped 4 bases, with 15 bases sitting between them. CDR3 sequence: CASSIRTGYYEQYV. For the CDR3, the DNA is TGTGCCAGCAGTATAAGGACGGGATATTACGAGCAGTACGTC.

About this clonotype: At one end the junction does not follow the germline gene, possibly because of a read error. The gene calls are TRBV20-1 and TRBJ2-7; D not certain. The length of the CDR3 is 15 residues. Germline CDR1 and CDR2: DFQATT and SNEGSKA (reference sequence). The CDR3 DNA reads TGCTGTGCTAGACCTGACGAGAACATATCCTACGAGCAGTACTTC. It translates to CCARPDENISYEQYF.

V is TRBV12-3 or TRBV12-4 and J is TRBJ2-7; D possibly corresponds to TRBD1 (5 bases). V was cut by 2 bases and J by 4 bases, with 9 bases left in between. CDR3 length: 13 amino acids. This CDR3 is CASSLPGWYEQYF. In DNA form, the CDR3 reads TGTGCCAGCAGTTTACCAGGGTGGTACGAGCAGTACTTC.

This clonotype was counted between two and nine times. The chain employs TRBV7-6 and TRBJ2-5; 8 positions match TRBD2. The CDR3 runs to 19 residues. V lost 4 bases, J lost 1 base, and 17 bases stayed unmatched. Germline loops: CDR1 SGHVS, CDR2 FNYEAQ. The CDR3 region has the DNA TGTGCCAGCAGCTCCCCGAGGGTGATTAGCGGGGTGATCCAAGAGACCCAGTACTTC. It is translated as CASSSPRVISGVIQETQYF. Based on the CDR3 plus reference TRBV7-6 and TRBJ2-5, the full variable domain is GAGVSQSPRYKVTKRGQDVALRCDPISGHVSLYWYRQALGQGPEFLTYFNYEAQQDKSGLPNDRFSAERPEGSISTLTIQRTEQRDSAMYRCASSSPRVISGVIQETQYFGPGTRLLVL.

This clonotype was detected many times. This sequence joins TRBV7-8 and TRBJ2-7; D may be TRBD1 (6 bases). The CDR3 spans 14 residues. V shed 0 bases and J shed 3 bases, with 9 bases lying between them. Germline V gene lookup returns CDR1 SGHVS and CDR2 FQNEAQ. The CDR3 DNA follows: TGTGCCAGCAGCTTAGCCCCAGGGGACTACGAGCAGTACTTC. Encoded protein: CASSLAPGDYEQYF.